This TCR beta chain was captured in a study of technical replicates of blood from four donors. Profiled with immunoSEQ multiplex PCR; TCRdb holds only in-frame clones, not every one. The top ten hold approximately 0.25% of the sample, which has 55,000 to 85,000 clones, about 97% seen once. From germline, CDR1 is SGHVS and CDR2 FQNEAQ. Trimming removed 4 bases from V and 4 bases from J, with 25 bases in between. The CDR3 is made up of 18 amino acids. This sequence originates from a human donor in good health. This chain uses TRBV7-8 with TRBJ2-5, with D perhaps TRBD2 (5 bases). Sequencing input: T cells isolated from PBMCs. This chain's CDR3 is CASSWHRGITSGVETQYF. CDR3 sequence (DNA): TGTGCCAGCAGCTGGCATAGAGGGATAACATCCGGCGTAGAGACCCAGTACTTC.